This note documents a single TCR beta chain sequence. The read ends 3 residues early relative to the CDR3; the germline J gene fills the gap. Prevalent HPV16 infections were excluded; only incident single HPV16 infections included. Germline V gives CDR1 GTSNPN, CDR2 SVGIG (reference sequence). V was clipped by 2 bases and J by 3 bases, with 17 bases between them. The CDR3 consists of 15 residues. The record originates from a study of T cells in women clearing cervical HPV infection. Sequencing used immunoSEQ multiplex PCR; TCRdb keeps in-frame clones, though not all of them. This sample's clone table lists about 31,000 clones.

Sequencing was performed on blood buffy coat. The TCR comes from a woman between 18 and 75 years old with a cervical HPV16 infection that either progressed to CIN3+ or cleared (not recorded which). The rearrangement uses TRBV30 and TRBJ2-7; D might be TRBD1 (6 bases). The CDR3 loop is CAWSLSGTFHYEQYF. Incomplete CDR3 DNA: TGTGCCTGGAGTCTCTCCGGGACATTTCACTACGAG.